This TCR beta chain was captured in a study of T cell responses to AZD1222 COVID-19 vaccine. Study-wide context: Second doses were pooled across both intervals (about 4 or about 12 weeks).

Data came from immunoSEQ multiplex PCR; TCRdb stores just in-frame clones and leaves some out. This sample has 150,000 to 200,000 clones, with approximately 95% found just once. Details on this clone: Its antigen remains unknown.

Study conclusions and caveats: The sample set comprised mostly white British donors with more females, and clonal diversity was possibly underestimated. Spike-specific TCR depth and breadth grew after two AZD1222 doses. Epitopes outside B.1.351 and B.1.1.7 mutated regions reportedly drew nearly half of spike TCRs.

This receptor was identified in an adult in good health. Here the sequenced sample was peripheral blood, taken on day 0 of AZD1222 vaccination.

In nucleotides, the CDR3 is TGCGCCAGCAGCCAGGGTAGCATAGGTGAAAAACTGTTTTTT. Translated, it gives CASSQGSIGEKLFF. The V gene is TRBV5-1, the J gene TRBJ1-4, with D tentatively TRBD1 (5 bases). The CDR3 runs to 14 residues. Looked up from germline, CDR1 is SGHRS and CDR2 is YFSETQ. V dropped 4 bases and J dropped 7 bases, with 14 bases sitting between them.